This T cell receptor (beta chain) was observed in a study of CD8 T cell repertoires and HIV-1 epitope variants. Study overall: Enriched T cells were co-cultured with equal numbers of autologous T cell-negative antigen-presenting cells. Separate from the cultures, 1M uncultured T cells served as baseline.

On the immunoSEQ platform, TCR beta CDR3s were sequenced at survey depth. The assay was immunoSEQ multiplex PCR, and TCRdb's table has in-frame clones only and misses some. The table has some 100,000 clones, 74% seen once; the top ten hold about 26%. The length of the CDR3 is 14 residues. CDR1 and CDR2 from the germline V gene are SGHNT and YYREEE (reference sequence). V lost 6 bases, J lost 5 bases, and 8 bases stayed unmatched. The receptor's source is a male donor with HIV. The chain joins TRBV5-4 to TRBJ1-1, with 9 positions matching TRBD1. The material sequenced was uncultured baseline CD8+ T cells from peripheral blood mononuclear cells (PBMCs). The CDR3 reads CASTIDRGATEAFF. CDR3 in DNA: TGTGCCAGCACCATCGACAGGGGGGCTACTGAAGCTTTCTTT.